This record concerns one T cell receptor beta chain sequence. This specimen comes from a study of control samples from healthy donors and cancer patients. The assay was immunoSEQ multiplex PCR, and TCRdb's table has in-frame clones only and misses some. The sample lists 75,000 to 90,000 clones, over 65% occurring once. This receptor was obtained from a woman between 35 and 50 years old in good health. The sequenced sample consisted of blood.

The CDR3 loop reads CSASGLAGAADTQYF. DNA of the CDR3: TGCAGTGCTAGTGGACTAGCGGGGGCCGCAGATACGCAGTATTTT. This chain uses TRBV20-1 with TRBJ2-3; 13 bases align to TRBD2. V was clipped by 3 bases and J by 4 bases; unmatched bases: 4. The CDR3 sequence is 15 residues long. Germline CDR1 DFQATT, CDR2 SNEGSKA (reference sequence).